Below are 10 T cell receptor beta chains sequenced from a single sample in a study of spatial heterogeneity in lung cancer. Using its own MiXCR run on the 5' RACE reads, TCRdb lists one record per CDR3 protein. The data hold almost 75,000 distinct CDR3 sequences, with approximately 12% observed a single time. Time point specified: sample taken at primary tumor resection. Whole RNA from tumor, nontumor lung or frozen PBMC was sequenced unsorted. Material: PBMCs, obtained at surgery. All receptors come from a male donor with early-stage non-small cell lung cancer.

This clonotype was counted a few times. V usage is TRBV5-1 and J usage is TRBJ1-1; possible D gene TRBD1, 5 bases. Germline CDR1 reads SGHRS; CDR2 reads YFSETQ. V lost 1 base, J lost 11 bases, and 21 bases lay in between. The CDR3 totals 15 residues. The CDR3 is CASSLSGTLARGAFF. The CDR3 DNA sequence: TGCGCCAGCAGCTTGTCGGGAACTCTCGCAAGGGGTGCTTTCTTT.

There are a few counts of this clonotype. A much more abundant neighbour one base away suggests this may be a read error. Written as DNA, the CDR3 is TGTGTCAGCTCGCCGAACACAGGGACCTCCAATCAGCCCCAGCATTTT. It is translated as CVSSPNTGTSNQPQHF. The rearrangement links TRBV18 to TRBJ1-5, with D possibly TRBD1 on 6 matching bases. The CDR3 runs to 16 residues. Germline V gives CDR1 KGHSH, CDR2 LQKENI.

There are a few counts of this clonotype. The CDR3 sequence: CASSEPGLNTGELFF. The CDR3 DNA follows: TGTGCCAGCAGTGAACCCGGACTGAACACCGGGGAGCTGTTTTTT. V is TRBV25-1 and J is TRBJ2-2; TRBD2 might be the D (5 bases). Trimming shortened V by 2 bases and J by 1 base, and 8 bases separated the two germline ends. Germline values: CDR1 MGHDK, CDR2 SYGVNS. The CDR3 is 15 amino acids.

J is TRBJ2-3 and V is TRBV20-1; 8 bases are a match to TRBD2. Trimming took 5 bases from V and 2 from J; bases not matched to a gene: 9. In germline, CDR1 is DFQATT, CDR2 SNEGSKA (reference sequence). The CDR3 is 15 amino acids. CDR3 sequence (DNA): TGCAGTGCTGATGGTTCTAGCGGGTTCACAGATACGCAGTATTTT. It encodes CSADGSSGFTDTQYF.

This clonotype has at least ten counts. The chain couples TRBV15 to TRBJ2-2; D gene ambiguous. The CDR3 has 13 amino acids. Between the trimmed V and J ends, which lost 0 bases and 6 bases, there was a span of 5 bases. In germline, CDR1 is LNHNV, CDR2 YYDKDF (reference sequence). The CDR3, as DNA: TGTGCCACCAGCAGAGATCTCGCCGGGGAGCTGTTTTTT. Protein product: CATSRDLAGELFF. Together with reference TRBV15 and TRBJ2-2, the CDR3 gives the full variable domain: DAMVIQNPRYQVTQFGKPVTLSCSQTLNHNVMYWYQQKSSQAPKLLFHYYDKDFNNEADTPDNFQSRRPNTSFCFLDIRSPGLGDTAMYLCATSRDLAGELFFGEGSRLTVL.

This clonotype came up many times. V usage is TRBV9 and J usage is TRBJ1-6, with TRBD1 matching 7 bases. J was trimmed by 10 bases and V by 6 bases; bases with no gene match: 13. CDR3 size: 15 residues. Per the germline V gene, CDR1 is SGDLS and CDR2 is YYNGEE. CDR3 loop: CASTQGDAIGSPLHF. The CDR3 DNA reads as TGTGCCAGCACCCAGGGGGACGCCATAGGGTCACCCCTCCACTTT.

CDR3 sequence (DNA): TGTGCCAGCAGCCTGAAGACGTTGAACACTGAAGCTTTCTTT. As protein: CASSLKTLNTEAFF. The rearrangement links TRBV7-9 to TRBJ1-1; D gene unclear. V was shortened by 5 bases and J by 0 bases, with 10 bases between the two germline ends. The germline V gene encodes CDR1 SEHNR and CDR2 FQNEAQ (reference sequence). The CDR3 totals 14 residues.

The chain joins TRBV5-1 to TRBJ2-7; maybe TRBD2 (6 bases). Trimming cost V 0 bases and J 4 bases, with 11 bases left between them. Germline assignment: CDR1 SGHRS and CDR2 YFSETQ. This CDR3 has 14 residues. The CDR3 region is CASSLGLEPYEQYF. DNA for the CDR3: TGCGCCAGCAGCTTGGGACTAGAACCATACGAGCAGTACTTC.

The CDR3 loop is CSAGPTPLSSTEAFF. The CDR3 bases are TGCAGTGCTGGTCCGACCCCCCTGTCGAGCACTGAAGCTTTCTTT. The chain is built from TRBV20-1 and TRBJ1-1; D uncertain. Trimming shortened V by 5 bases and J by 4 bases, and 20 bases separated the two germline ends. The CDR3 spans 15 residues. CDR1 is DFQATT, CDR2 SNEGSKA, per germline (reference sequence).

This clonotype has only a few counts. The chain joins TRBV10-1 to TRBJ2-6, with D perhaps matching TRBD1 or TRBD2 (5 bases each). The germline V and J ends were trimmed by 2 bases and 1 base, with 12 bases remaining between them. Germline CDR1 WNHNN, CDR2 SYGVQD (reference sequence). The CDR3 sequence is 17 residues long. CDR3 amino acids: CASSEELGPSGANVLTF. The CDR3 DNA follows: TGCGCCAGCAGTGAGGAATTGGGACCATCTGGGGCCAACGTCCTGACTTTC.